This TCR beta chain originates from a study of T cell responses to AZD1222 COVID-19 vaccine. TCRdb's table, derived via immunoSEQ multiplex PCR, lists solely in-frame clones and lacks some. This sample carries 150,000 to 200,000 clones, 80% to 95% of them seen once, and the ten largest clones take roughly 1.7%. Trimming took 2 bases from V and 7 from J, leaving 15 bases between them. CDR3 size: 13 residues. Per germline, CDR1 GTSNPN and CDR2 SVGIG (reference sequence). This rearrangement joins TRBV30 to TRBJ2-7; D may be TRBD1 (5 bases). Source: peripheral blood, taken 28 days after the second AZD1222 dose. The TCR sequence derives from an adult who received the AZD1222 COVID-19 vaccine. CDR3 bases: TGTGCCTGGAGTATCGTCAGGGTGGGTGAGCAGTACTTC. Residues: CAWSIVRVGEQYF.